Included here is one TCR beta chain sequence, with context. Germline V gene lookup returns CDR1 MNHEY and CDR2 SMNVEV (reference sequence). V was cut by 1 base and J by 4 bases, with 11 bases left in between. The CDR3 loop spans 14 amino acids. This entry belongs to a study of blood T cell repertoires in COVID-19. At the level of the study: Sites in the United States, Italy and Spain provided acute and convalescent COVID-19 samples.

Participants came from about 24 US areas, aged roughly 18 to 100 years. Two negative PCRs, clearance, or symptom resolution were required of recovered Cohort 3 donors. TCRdb keeps only in-frame clones here, not all; method: immunoSEQ multiplex PCR. This sample has some 420,000 clones, with more than 80% found just once. This clonotype was obtained from a man aged 25-40 years who had recovered from COVID-19. The sample taken for sequencing was PBMCs or T cells enriched from blood (not recorded which). The rearrangement joins TRBV27 to TRBJ2-7; a weak D match, TRBD1 (6 bases). The CDR3 bases are TGTGCCAGCAGTTTATACCGAGGGGGTTACGAGCAGTACTTC. This gives the protein CASSLYRGGYEQYF.